This T cell receptor beta chain comes out of a study of neurological immune-mediated disorders. Study results and caveats: The study found the most TCR clonal expansion in HTLV-1-associated myelopathy and the least in multiple sclerosis, below healthy controls.

The cDNA was synthesized by means of template-switch 5'RACE, which was carried out with 10-nucleotide random UMIs. From 15-18 subjects, each sequencing run yielded over 180 million TCR-beta sequences. TCRdb processed the 5' RACE reads anew with MiXCR; each CDR3 protein has one entry. The repertoire holds tens of thousands of distinct CDR3 sequences, roughly 15% seen once, with under 5.5% in the top ten. The time point: longitudinal time-point 1 (baseline). PBMCs stored at -80 C, numbering 2 million, were the origin of the unsorted libraries. V shed 7 bases, J shed 7 bases, and the junction held 9 bases outside the gene matches. CDR1 and CDR2 (germline): SGHRS, YFSETQ. CDR3 length: 15 amino acids. To note about this clonotype: Its antigen remains unidentified.

The chain joins TRBV5-1 to TRBJ2-1, with 12 bases that match TRBD1. The sequence derives from a female donor with HTLV-1-associated myelopathy (HAM/TSP). The sequencing sample was made of PBMCs. CDR3 nucleotides: TGCGCCAGCGGCTCGGGACAGGGGGCAGGGAATGAGCAGTTCTTC. This codes for CASGSGQGAGNEQFF.